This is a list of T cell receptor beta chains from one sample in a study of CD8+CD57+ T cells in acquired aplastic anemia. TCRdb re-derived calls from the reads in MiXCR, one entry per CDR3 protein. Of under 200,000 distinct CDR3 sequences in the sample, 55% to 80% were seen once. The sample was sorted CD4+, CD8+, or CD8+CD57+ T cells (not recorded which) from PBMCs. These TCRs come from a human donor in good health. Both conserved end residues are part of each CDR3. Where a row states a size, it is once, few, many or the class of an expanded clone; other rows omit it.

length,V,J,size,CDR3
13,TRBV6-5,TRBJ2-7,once,CASSYGSGMEQYF
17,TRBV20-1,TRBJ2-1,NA,CSARDEFGTSQGNEQFF
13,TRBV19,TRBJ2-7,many,CASSPGQTYEQYF
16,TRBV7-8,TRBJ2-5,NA,CASSLRRGALGETQYF
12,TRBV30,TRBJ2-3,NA,CAWSVGLDTQYF
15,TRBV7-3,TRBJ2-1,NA,CASSATSGGYNEQFF
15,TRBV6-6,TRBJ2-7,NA,CASSFPGERAYEQYF
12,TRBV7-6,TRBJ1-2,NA,CASSTNSIGYTF
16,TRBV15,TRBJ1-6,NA,CATSRDGTLIRSPLHF
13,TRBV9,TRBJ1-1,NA,CASSVELNTEAFF
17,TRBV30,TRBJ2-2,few,CAWSDPVGRVDTGELFF
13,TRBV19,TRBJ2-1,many,CASTPSGSREQFF
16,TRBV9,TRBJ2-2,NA,CASSGGLESYTGELFF
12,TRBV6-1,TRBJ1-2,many,CASSEGDYGYTF
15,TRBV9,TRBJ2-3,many,CASSGTTSSTDTQYF
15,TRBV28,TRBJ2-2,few,CASSLLAGVTGELFF
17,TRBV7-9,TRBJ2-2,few,CASSPKRRLENTGELFF
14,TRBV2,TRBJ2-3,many,CASSPGLAPDTQYF
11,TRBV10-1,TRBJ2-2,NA,CASSENWELFF
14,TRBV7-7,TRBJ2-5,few,CASSFGQGGETQYF
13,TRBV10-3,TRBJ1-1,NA,CAISERLNTEAFF
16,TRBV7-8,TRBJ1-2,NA,CASSLVQRREGYGYTF
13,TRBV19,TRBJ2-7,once,CASSPRGGDEQYF
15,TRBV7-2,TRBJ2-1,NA,CASSVGHLSYNEQFF
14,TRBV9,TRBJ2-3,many,CASNSWGDTDTQYF
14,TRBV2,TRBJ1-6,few,CASSERRNNSPLHF
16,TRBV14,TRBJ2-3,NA,CASSQARLASTDTQYF
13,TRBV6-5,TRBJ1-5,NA,CASSLTGVQPQHF
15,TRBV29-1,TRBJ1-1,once,CSFVGADRGITEALF
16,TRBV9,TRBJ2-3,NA,CASSPRERGGYNEQYF
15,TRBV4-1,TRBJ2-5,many,CASSPLQRLQETQYF
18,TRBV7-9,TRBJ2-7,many,CASSSSQSGQWGFYEQYF
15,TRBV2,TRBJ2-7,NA,CASSALRQYYYEQYF
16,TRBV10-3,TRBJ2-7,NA,CAISESGLRSSYEQYF
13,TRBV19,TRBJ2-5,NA,CASSIDQGETQYF
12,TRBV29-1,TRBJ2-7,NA,CSVRTGNYEQYF
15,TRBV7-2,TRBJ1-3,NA,CASSLSGGERNTIYF
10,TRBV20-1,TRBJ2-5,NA,CSASLGDQYF
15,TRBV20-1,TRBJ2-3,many,CSASVARESWDTQYF
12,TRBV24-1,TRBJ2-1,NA,CATRGLRDEQFF
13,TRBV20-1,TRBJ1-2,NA,CSAAPTGTNSYTF
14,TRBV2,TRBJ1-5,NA,CASSGWGGDQPQHF
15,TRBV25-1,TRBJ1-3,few,CASSEWGNSGNTIYF
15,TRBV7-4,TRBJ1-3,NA,CASRTGQFGGNTIYF
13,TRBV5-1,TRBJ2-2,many,CASSLGTTGELFF
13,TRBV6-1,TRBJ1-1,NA,CAGSRTTSTEAFF